These 20 T cell receptor beta chains were all obtained from the same sample, sequenced in a study of T cell clonality in common variable immunodeficiency. Antigen specificity for these receptors is unknown. Generated by immunoSEQ multiplex PCR, the TCRdb table keeps only in-frame clones and is missing some. The record shows fewer than 30,000 clones for this sample, with no singletons present. Overall study results and limits: In common variable immunodeficiency, TCR beta chains reportedly carried fewer deletions and N-nucleotide insertions.

Specimen: peripheral blood mononuclear cells. The origin of the receptors is a human donor with common variable immunodeficiency.

This clone was counted between two and nine times. Read coverage stops 3 residues before the CDR3 terminus; the germline J gene supplies the remainder. This chain uses TRBV18 with TRBJ2-3; 8 nucleotides align to TRBD2. This CDR3 contains 16 residues. Germline CDR1 and CDR2: KGHSH and LQKENI. With 2 bases clipped from V and 4 bases from J, the junction kept 8 bases outside the gene matches. CDR3 DNA, as far as it was read: TGTGCCAGCTCACCAAGAGTTGCAGCGGGAGCAGATACG. Translated: CASSPRVAAGADT. Given in full, the CDR3 is CASSPRVAAGADTQYF.

Many counts were recorded for this clone. CDR3 DNA, as far as it was read: TGTGCCAGCAGCTTAGATAGCATAACG. This codes for CASSLDSIT. The full CDR3 reads CASSLDSITQYF. The chain has TRBV7-3 and TRBJ2-3; D is uncertain. The sequenced fragment ends 3 residues before the CDR3 boundary, so the rest is inferred from the germline J gene. The CDR3 is 12 amino acids. CDR1 is SGHTA, CDR2 FQGTGA, per germline.

This clone was seen at least ten times. The sequence runs out 3 residues before the end of the CDR3; the remainder is reconstructed from the germline J gene. This chain connects TRBV27 to TRBJ2-5; 10 bases map to TRBD1. The CDR3 sequence is 16 residues long. Germline-derived CDR1 and CDR2 are MNHEY and SMNVEV (reference sequence). With 5 bases clipped from V and 3 bases from J, the junction kept 9 bases outside the gene matches. The CDR3 bases that were read are TGTGCCAGCAGTCTGTGGACAGGGGGAAGGGAAGAGACC. It is translated as CASSLWTGGREET. From start to end, the CDR3 is CASSLWTGGREETQYF.

Worth noting for this clone: The read is 3 residues too short to cover the CDR3 end, so that end is filled in from the germline J gene. The V gene is TRBV6-1, the J gene TRBJ2-7; 7 bases line up with TRBD1. This CDR3 is built from 13 residues. Unmatched junction bases numbered 6, after V lost 4 bases and J lost 6 bases. In germline, CDR1 is MNHNS, CDR2 SASEGT. The CDR3 loop reads CASSGAWDSEQYF. The CDR3 bases that were read are TGTGCCAGCAGTGGAGCCTGGGACAGCGAG.

Worth noting for this clone: The CDR3 end is not reached by the read, which stops 3 residues before it; the germline J gene fills it in. The gene calls are TRBV2 and TRBJ1-1, with D tentatively TRBD1 (6 bases). V dropped 5 bases and J dropped 1 base, with 11 bases sitting between them. There are 14 residues in the CDR3. CDR1 SNHLY and CDR2 FYNNEI come from the germline V gene. This CDR3 is CASSWRTENTEAFF. The covered CDR3 bases are TGTGCCAGCAGTTGGAGGACAGAGAACACTGAA. Full variable domain (missing parts from reference TRBV2 and TRBJ1-1): EPEVTQTPSHQVTQMGQEVILRCVPISNHLYFYWYRQILGQKVEFLVSFYNNEISEKSEIFDDQFSVERPDGSNFTLKIRSTKLEDSAMYFCASSWRTENTEAFFGQGTRLTVV.

This clone was counted many times. Coverage ceases 3 residues before the CDR3 finishes, and the germline J gene fills in the end. The V and J genes are TRBV18 and TRBJ1-4; possible D gene TRBD1, 6 bases. Germline loops: CDR1 KGHSH, CDR2 LQKENI. V lost 5 bases to trimming and J lost 1 base, with 11 bases between them. There are 15 residues in the CDR3. This CDR3 reads CASSTQGLTNEKLFF. Incomplete CDR3 DNA: TGTGCCAGCTCAACACAGGGTCTAACTAATGAAAAA.

This clone was counted at least ten times. The read is 3 residues too short to cover the CDR3 end, so that end is filled in from the germline J gene. The V and J genes are TRBV19 and TRBJ2-3; 11 bases fit TRBD1. V gave up 5 bases and J gave up 5 bases; unmatched junction bases: 3. CDR3 length equals 14 residues. Germline assignment: CDR1 LNHDA and CDR2 SQIVND (reference sequence). The covered CDR3 bases are TGTGCCAGTAGTTTGGACAGGGGGCGAGATACG. It codes for CASSLDRGRDT. The full CDR3 protein is CASSLDRGRDTQYF.

Only a few counts were recorded for this clone. The read is 3 residues too short to cover the CDR3 end, so that end is filled in from the germline J gene. V is TRBV11-2 and J is TRBJ2-4; no clear D. The CDR3 is made up of 14 amino acids. Trimming took 3 bases from V and 0 from J, leaving 6 bases between them. Germline V gene data show CDR1 as SGHAT and CDR2 as FQNNGV. Incomplete CDR3 DNA: TGTGCCAGCAGCTTGTCGTTAGCCAAAAACATT. Translated: CASSLSLAKNI. The complete CDR3 reads CASSLSLAKNIQYF.

With respect to this clone: Sequencing ends 3 residues short of the CDR3 end; the germline J gene provides the rest. The genes are TRBV19 and TRBJ1-1; the match to TRBD1 covers 7 bases. V shed 1 base, J shed 0 bases, and the junction held 8 bases outside the gene matches. CDR1 and CDR2 (germline): LNHDA, SQIVND (reference sequence). This CDR3 comprises 17 residues. Incomplete CDR3 DNA: TGTGCCAGTAGTATAGGGGGACAGAGAACAGTGAACACTGAA. Translating gives CASSIGGQRTVNTE. The entire CDR3 reads CASSIGGQRTVNTEAFF.

With regard to this clone: The DNA ends 3 residues before the CDR3 does, and the rest of the CDR3 is filled in from the germline J gene. The chain links TRBV2 to TRBJ2-2; TRBD1 is a possible D gene (6 bases). V gave up 5 bases and J gave up 0 bases, with 10 bases separating them. Germline CDR1 is SNHLY and CDR2 is FYNNEI. The CDR3 sequence is 15 residues long. The CDR3 protein is CASSWTVPNTGELFF. The CDR3 bases that were read are TGTGCCAGCAGTTGGACAGTGCCGAACACCGGGGAG.

This clone has a count of ten or more. The read ends 3 residues early relative to the CDR3; the germline J gene fills the gap. The rearrangement joins TRBV18 to TRBJ2-1, with TRBD1 as a possible D gene (6 bases). CDR1 is KGHSH, CDR2 LQKENI, per germline. The CDR3 sequence is 15 residues long. Trimming stripped 3 bases from V and 4 bases from J, with 13 bases between. Partial CDR3 DNA: TGTGCCAGCTCACCTAAAGAACAGGGATACAATGAG. This translates into CASSPKEQGYNE. The whole CDR3 protein reads CASSPKEQGYNEQFF.

This clone has ten or more counts. The read comes to an end 3 residues before the CDR3 does, leaving the germline J gene to fill in the end. The rearrangement joins TRBV29-1 to TRBJ2-3; 11 bases match TRBD1. The J segment lost 6 bases and the V segment lost 6 bases, leaving 8 bases of the junction unmatched. This CDR3 region has 14 residues. Germline V gene data show CDR1 as SQVTM and CDR2 as ANQGSEA. The CDR3 loop is CSVAGQGVMDTQYF. CDR3 DNA (partial): TGCAGCGTCGCGGGACAGGGGGTGATGGATACG.

This clone was seen ten or more times. The read ends 3 residues early relative to the CDR3; the germline J gene fills the gap. J is TRBJ2-7 and V is TRBV6-2 or TRBV6-3; tentatively, D is TRBD1 or TRBD2 (5 bases each). The CDR3 sequence is 15 residues long. The germline V gene has CDR1 MNHEY and CDR2 SVGEGT. The V end was cut by 2 bases, the J end by 0 bases, with 11 bases between. The CDR3 loop reads CASSYLEGYSYEQYF. Partial CDR3 DNA: TGTGCCAGCAGTTACCTCGAGGGGTACTCCTACGAG.

This clone was detected ten times or more. The DNA ends 3 residues before the CDR3 does, and the rest of the CDR3 is filled in from the germline J gene. J is TRBJ2-1 and V is TRBV7-1, with 7 bases identical to TRBD2. TRBV7-1 is marked as an open reading frame, function uncertain. Trimming cost V 3 bases and J 4 bases; bases outside gene matches: 27. The CDR3 is 22 amino acids. Partial CDR3 DNA: TGTGCCAGCAGCTCGCTAGCCATACAAACGGGAGATGGGGGGGGAAGATACAATGAG. Amino acid sequence: CASSSLAIQTGDGGGRYNE. The full CDR3 sequence reads CASSSLAIQTGDGGGRYNEQFF.

Comments on this clone: The read stops 3 residues short of the end of the CDR3; the missing end is completed from the germline J gene. V gene TRBV5-1 combines with J gene TRBJ1-1; tentatively, D is TRBD1 (6 bases). This CDR3 is 14 amino acids long. Per germline, CDR1 SGHRS and CDR2 YFSETQ. Trimming left V 5 bases short and J 0 bases short, with 11 bases between. CDR3 DNA, as far as it was read: TGCGCCAGCAGGCCGACAGGCTTGAACACTGAA. It encodes CASRPTGLNTE. The entire CDR3 is CASRPTGLNTEAFF.

Details on this clone: From the germline J gene comes the end of the CDR3, since the read stops 3 residues before it. The genes are TRBV19 and TRBJ2-5; D might be TRBD1 (5 bases). V dropped 8 bases and J dropped 6 bases, with 16 bases sitting between them. The CDR3 totals 13 residues. Germline CDR1 is LNHDA and CDR2 is SQIVND (reference sequence). Incomplete CDR3 DNA: TGTGCCAGTGCCCTAGGGGCGGATCAGACC. It specifies CASALGADQT. The complete CDR3 reads CASALGADQTQYF.

As regards this clone: The sequenced fragment ends 3 residues before the CDR3 boundary, so the rest is inferred from the germline J gene. The rearrangement joins TRBV20-1 to TRBJ2-1; D remains unclear. CDR3 length: 12 amino acids. The V end lost 3 bases, the J end lost 7 bases, and 10 bases lay between the germline ends. Per germline, CDR1 DFQATT and CDR2 SNEGSKA (reference sequence). CDR3 bases read: TGCAGTGCTAGCGCTCAGGTTAATGAG. It is translated as CSASAQVNE. The whole CDR3 reads CSASAQVNEQFF.

This clone was detected ten times or more. The sequenced fragment ends 3 residues before the CDR3 boundary, so the rest is inferred from the germline J gene. This chain joins TRBV5-1 and TRBJ1-4; a weak D match, TRBD1 (5 bases). The CDR3 is 14 amino acids. The V gene's germline CDR1 is SGHRS and CDR2 YFSETQ. The V end was cut by 4 bases, the J end by 8 bases, with 15 bases between. The CDR3 loop reads CASSQGAVREKLFF. Partial CDR3 DNA: TGCGCCAGCAGCCAGGGCGCGGTGCGAGAAAAA.

This clone was seen a few times. The CDR3 goes on 3 residues after the read ends, and that part is filled in from the germline J gene. The J gene is TRBJ2-4, the V gene TRBV7-2; TRBD2 is a possible D gene (5 bases). This CDR3 is 15 amino acids long. Germline CDR1 reads SGHTA; CDR2 reads FQGNSA. Trimming stripped 5 bases from V and 5 bases from J, with 16 bases between. CDR3: CASSLLGVGQNIQYF. The part of the CDR3 DNA that was read is TGTGCCAGCAGCCTACTCGGGGTCGGTCAAAACATT.

This clone was recorded at least ten times. The read falls 3 residues short of the CDR3 end, and the missing part is taken from the germline J gene. The genes are TRBV5-1 and TRBJ2-7; the D gene is possibly TRBD2 (7 bases). There are 16 residues in the CDR3. V was clipped by 3 bases and J by 2 bases, with 18 bases between them. The V gene's germline CDR1 is SGHRS and CDR2 YFSETQ. CDR3: CASSWEQGSGAYEQYF. The sequenced part of the CDR3 DNA is TGCGCCAGCAGCTGGGAACAGGGAAGCGGGGCCTACGAG.